Shown below are 25 T cell receptor beta chains from a single sample sequenced in a study of T cells expressing NK-cell markers. TCRdb reprocessed the 5' RACE reads, keeping one entry per CDR3 protein, no DNA. The sample has 250,000 to 300,000 distinct CDR3 sequences; the top ten hold more than 3.5%. The sequenced material came from blood T cells: a sorted CD56 or NKG2C T cell subset, CD4+ or CD8+ T cells, or bulk PBMC T cells (not recorded which). The origin of the receptors is a woman between 18 and 70 years old in good health.

The chain uses TRBV20-1 and TRBJ2-1; with no DNA, the TCRdb D assignment of TRBD1 cannot be verified. The CDR3 spans 13 residues. Germline values: CDR1 DFQATT, CDR2 SNEGSKA (reference sequence). CDR3 sequence: CSSPTETYNEQFF.

This chain uses TRBV7-2 with TRBJ1-6; TCRdb's D call of TRBD1 is untestable without DNA. In germline, CDR1 is SGHTA, CDR2 FQGNSA. This CDR3 spans 15 amino acids. The chain's CDR3 is CASSLGDRGVSPLHF.

The chain is built from TRBV7-8 and TRBJ2-1; the TCRdb D gene call, TRBD1, has no DNA to confirm it. Germline CDR1 and CDR2: SGHVS and FQNEAQ. The CDR3 consists of 16 residues. CDR3 amino acids: CASSLDGTKNYNEQFF.

The genes are TRBV20-1 and TRBJ2-5; TCRdb's assignment of TRBD2 cannot be checked, as there is no DNA. Germline CDR1 reads DFQATT; CDR2 reads SNEGSKA (reference sequence). This CDR3 has 15 amino acids. CDR3 protein: CSARELAGGRETQYF.

This chain uses TRBV14 with TRBJ2-3. The germline gives CDR1 SGHDN, CDR2 FVKESK. The CDR3 runs 12 residues. The CDR3: CASSPEPSTQYF.

The chain carries TRBV18 and TRBJ1-4. Looked up from germline, CDR1 is KGHSH and CDR2 is LQKENI. The CDR3 extends over 16 amino acids. This CDR3 reads CASSPLLAATNEKLFF. The complete variable domain, with remaining parts taken from reference TRBV18 and TRBJ1-4, reads NAGVMQNPRHLVRRRGQEARLRCSPMKGHSHVYWYRQLPEEGLKFMVYLQKENIIDESGMPKERFSAEFPKEGPSILRIQQVVRGDSAAYFCASSPLLAATNEKLFFGSGTQLSVL.

This rearrangement joins TRBV10-3 to TRBJ2-5; TCRdb's D gene call, TRBD2, goes unchecked for lack of DNA. Germline assignment: CDR1 ENHRY and CDR2 SYGVKD. The CDR3 has 14 amino acids. CDR3 loop: CAISGAGGQETQYF.

This chain joins TRBV4-2 and TRBJ2-1; the TCRdb call, TRBD2, lacks DNA for checking. This CDR3 has 20 amino acids. Germline CDR1 is LGHNA and CDR2 is YNFKEQ. This chain's CDR3 is CASSQRWTGGLAGGGDEQFF.

This chain uses TRBV6-2 or TRBV6-3 with TRBJ2-5. Germline V gives CDR1 MNHEY, CDR2 SVGEGT. The CDR3 spans 15 residues. The CDR3 protein is CASSYWRGSQETQYF.

CDR3: CASSLREEATEAFF. The chain joins TRBV12-3 or TRBV12-4 to TRBJ1-1. This CDR3 has 14 amino acids.

CDR3 in amino acids: CSARTPGSGANVLTF. J is TRBJ2-6 and V is TRBV20-1; TCRdb selects TRBD1, and the lack of DNA leaves this call unchecked. CDR1 and CDR2 from the germline V gene are DFQATT and SNEGSKA (reference sequence). CDR3 length: 15 residues.

V gene TRBV28 combines with J gene TRBJ1-1; TCRdb selects TRBD1, and the lack of DNA leaves this call unchecked. The CDR3 spans 18 residues. Germline V gene data show CDR1 as MDHEN and CDR2 as SYDVKM. CDR3 residues: CASPRQGYLSEGPTEAFF.

The chain couples TRBV20-1 to TRBJ2-3; the D call from TCRdb, TRBD1, cannot be confirmed without DNA. The CDR3 runs 15 residues. The V gene's germline CDR1 is DFQATT and CDR2 SNEGSKA (reference sequence). This CDR3 reads CSATWDRRTTDTQYF.

The chain employs TRBV6-1 and TRBJ2-3; TCRdb names TRBD2, which stays unverified in the absence of DNA. The length of the CDR3 is 15 residues. The germline gives CDR1 MNHNS, CDR2 SASEGT. CDR3 sequence reads: CASRHRTSLPDTQYF.

The chain employs TRBV6-2 or TRBV6-3 and TRBJ2-5; the D call of TRBD2 rests on TCRdb alone, since no DNA is present to check it. The CDR3 totals 15 residues. The germline V gene has CDR1 MNHEY and CDR2 SVGEGT. The CDR3: CASSYRGGGQETQYF.

The rearrangement joins TRBV10-3 to TRBJ2-1; lacking DNA, the TRBD2 call made by TCRdb goes unchecked. Germline lookup yields CDR1 ENHRY and CDR2 SYGVKD. This CDR3 has 16 amino acids. CDR3 loop: CAISAVAAISYNEQFF.

The V gene is TRBV7-2, the J gene TRBJ2-5; the TRBD2 assignment by TCRdb is unverifiable without DNA. Germline V gene sequence: CDR1 SGHTA, CDR2 FQGNSA. The CDR3 spans 15 residues. The CDR3 loop reads CASSLAVGSGETQYF. Looking up the rest from reference TRBV7-2 and TRBJ2-5 gives the full variable domain: GAGVSQSPSNKVTEKGKDVELRCDPISGHTALYWYRQSLGQGLEFLIYFQGNSAPDKSGLPSDRFSAERTGGSVSTLTIQRTQQEDSAVYLCASSLAVGSGETQYFGPGTRLLVL.

The chain links TRBV5-1 to TRBJ2-2; the TCRdb D gene call, TRBD1, has no DNA to confirm it. Germline CDR1 and CDR2: SGHRS and YFSETQ. The CDR3 consists of 17 residues. The CDR3 protein is CASSLGEETGNTGELFF.

This chain uses TRBV4-3 with TRBJ1-1. Germline V gives CDR1 LGHNA, CDR2 YSLEER. This CDR3 is 13 amino acids long. CDR3 residues: CASSQDGTTEAFF.

The chain employs TRBV5-1 and TRBJ2-5; the D gene TCRdb calls, TRBD1, cannot be checked with no DNA. CDR3 length: 15 residues. Germline CDR1 and CDR2: SGHRS and YFSETQ. The CDR3 sequence is CASSLAGRVQETQYF.

The J gene is TRBJ2-3, the V gene TRBV20-1; TCRdb indicates TRBD1, and absent DNA this call remains unverified. The CDR3 spans 13 residues. Germline CDR1 and CDR2: DFQATT and SNEGSKA (reference sequence). The CDR3 here is CSAINTPGDTQYF.

V usage is TRBV5-1 and J usage is TRBJ2-1; TCRdb outputs TRBD2, but without DNA this stays unchecked. The germline gives CDR1 SGHRS, CDR2 YFSETQ. The CDR3 is made up of 16 amino acids. The CDR3 sequence: CASSPLAGVSFNEQFF.

The genes are TRBV12-3 or TRBV12-4 and TRBJ2-1; TCRdb designates TRBD2, a call that cannot be tested without DNA. The CDR3 consists of 16 residues. CDR3: CASSLGTSGKRNEQFF.

The V call is TRBV28, the J call TRBJ2-1; TCRdb's D gene call, TRBD2, goes unchecked for lack of DNA. The germline V gene encodes CDR1 MDHEN and CDR2 SYDVKM. This CDR3 contains 16 residues. CDR3 loop: CASSFGGGGTGLEQFF.

This chain uses TRBV3-1 with TRBJ2-2; there is no DNA to check the TCRdb D call of TRBD1. The CDR3 runs to 15 residues. Germline CDR1 LGHDT, CDR2 YNNKEL (reference sequence). This CDR3 reads CASSRRGTRTGELFF.